The 2 T cell receptor beta chains presented below share a single source sample, sequenced in a study of blood T cell repertoires in COVID-19. Here immunoSEQ multiplex PCR was the method, and the copy in TCRdb shows in-frame clones only, minus some. The repertoire holds almost 70,000 clones, around 89% seen once, with roughly 6.7% in the top ten. The sample was peripheral blood. The receptors were sampled from a woman aged 70-85 years with acute or convalescent COVID-19.

V is TRBV30 and J is TRBJ1-6, with 9 positions matching TRBD1. This CDR3 is built from 14 residues. Germline assignment: CDR1 GTSNPN and CDR2 SVGIG (reference sequence). V dropped 6 bases and J dropped 6; count of bases not matched to a gene: 6. CDR3 coding DNA: TGTGCCTGTCTCCGGGACAGGGCTAATTCACCCCTCCACTTT. This translates into CACLRDRANSPLHF. The variable domain in full, completed from reference TRBV30 and TRBJ1-6, reads SQTIHQWPATLVQPVGSPLSLECTVEGTSNPNLYWYRQAAGRGLQLLFYSVGIGQISSEVPQNLSASRPQDRQFILSSKKLLLSDSGFYLCACLRDRANSPLHFGNGTRLTVT.

The chain has TRBV7-6 and TRBJ1-1, with 8 bases that match TRBD1. The CDR3 contains 15 residues. The germline CDR1 and CDR2 sequences are SGHVS and FNYEAQ. V lost 1 base, J lost 4 bases, and 5 bases stayed unmatched. The CDR3, as DNA: TGTGCCAGCAGCTTAGGGACAGGGCTAGGCACTGAAGCTTTCTTT. Encoded protein: CASSLGTGLGTEAFF.